This T cell receptor (beta chain) was sequenced in a study of cytomegalovirus exposure and HLA in healthy donors. Study outcomes and limitations: Listed as cytomegalovirus-associated were 150 to 200 TCR beta chains.

PCR amplification relied on 60 Vbeta primers (plus 13 Jbeta primers). Some clones are missing from TCRdb's copy, which holds only in-frame ones; the method was immunoSEQ multiplex PCR. This sample yields more than 95,000 clones, of which around 61% are seen a single time; about 3.5% belongs to the top ten. Points on this clone: No antigen is known for it.

The germline V and J ends were trimmed by 3 bases and 1 base, with 12 bases remaining between them. The CDR3 consists of 15 residues. CDR1 and CDR2 (germline): KGHSH, LQKENI. Sequencing was carried out using PBMCs. The J gene is TRBJ1-1, the V gene TRBV18; a weak D match, TRBD1 (5 bases). The clonotype was recovered from a woman in her forties or fifties in good health and CMV-seronegative. The DNA of the CDR3 is TGTGCCAGCTCACCTCCCCACACAGGGAACACTGAAGCTTTCTTT. This codes for CASSPPHTGNTEAFF.